These 30 T cell receptor beta chains were sequenced from one sample in a study of T cells in Graves' hyperthyroidism and ophthalmopathy. Amplification targeted TCR beta CDR3 regions from RNA transcripts. A first-round RT-PCR of the TCR CDR3 used the HTBI primer set. TCRdb called the multiplex PCR reads again in MiXCR, with one record for every CDR3 protein. The sample holds some 350,000 distinct CDR3 sequences, around 16% seen once. The sample comprised blood. The receptors were gathered from a woman younger than 35 with Graves' hyperthyroidism that later progressed to Graves' ophthalmopathy.

The chain is built from TRBV7-2 and TRBJ2-7, with D uncertain. Trimming took off 3 bases at V and 3 bases at J, with 21 bases between the two ends. CDR3 size: 17 residues. Germline assignment: CDR1 SGHTA and CDR2 FQGNSA. CDR3 sequence (DNA): TGTGCCAGCAGCTTTCTGTCGACACGAGGCGGTAACTACGAGCAGTACTTC. Translation gives CASSFLSTRGGNYEQYF.

This clonotype has a count of ten or more. The rearrangement links TRBV6-1 to TRBJ1-1; D gene unclear. Trimming took 6 bases from V and 1 from J, leaving 9 bases between them. Germline CDR1 reads MNHNS; CDR2 reads SASEGT. The length of the CDR3 is 13 residues. This CDR3 reads CASSPYRNTEAFF. The CDR3, as DNA: TGTGCCAGCAGCCCCTACAGGAACACTGAAGCTTTCTTT.

This chain connects TRBV24-1 to TRBJ2-7; D gene unclear. The V and J ends lost 5 bases and 10 bases respectively, with 17 bases between them. The CDR3 has 13 residues. Germline V gives CDR1 KGHDR, CDR2 SFDVKD. CDR3 in DNA: TGTGCCACCAGTGGTTCAGCCAGTTCGAGCCAGTACTTC. Its protein is CATSGSASSSQYF.

This clonotype has a count of ten or more. J is TRBJ2-7 and V is TRBV20-1, with D unclear. Per germline, CDR1 DFQATT and CDR2 SNEGSKA (reference sequence). This CDR3 has 13 amino acids. Deletions cut 5 bases from V and 3 bases from J, with 14 bases between. The CDR3 spells CSAHTSDHYEQYF. The CDR3 DNA sequence: TGCAGTGCTCATACCTCGGACCACTACGAGCAGTACTTC.

The rearrangement uses TRBV19 and TRBJ1-1; no firm D call. The CDR3 contains 13 residues. Germline V lookup: CDR1 LNHDA, CDR2 SQIVND (reference sequence). Trimming took off 3 bases at V and 1 base at J, with 6 bases between the two ends. The CDR3 DNA reads TGTGCCAGTAGTATCGCCCCGAACACTGAAGCTTTCTTT. This gives the protein CASSIAPNTEAFF.

The chain uses TRBV30 and TRBJ2-2; 9 bases map to TRBD2. Germline trimming cut 3 bases from V and 4 bases from J; bases unmatched to any gene: 6. Germline CDR1 GTSNPN, CDR2 SVGIG (reference sequence). The CDR3 runs 15 residues. DNA for the CDR3: TGTGCCTGGAGCGCTGGACTAGCGAGCACCGGGGAGCTGTTTTTT. Its protein is CAWSAGLASTGELFF.

Regarding this clonotype: A much larger clone lies a single base off, so this may be a read error. V gene TRBV2 combines with J gene TRBJ2-1; either TRBD1 or TRBD2 may supply D (6 bases each). The germline V and J ends were trimmed by 8 bases and 4 bases, with 18 bases remaining between them. Germline CDR1 is SNHLY and CDR2 is FYNNEI. CDR3 length: 15 amino acids. The CDR3 coding sequence is TGTGCCAGCGCCCGGGGGCTGCCCGGGTACAATGAGCAGTTCTTC. Translation gives CASARGLPGYNEQFF. Full variable domain (outside the CDR3, taken from reference TRBV2 and TRBJ2-1): EPEVTQTPSHQVTQMGQEVILRCVPISNHLYFYWYRQILGQKVEFLVSFYNNEISEKSEIFDDQFSVERPDGSNFTLKIRSTKLEDSAMYFCASARGLPGYNEQFFGPGTRLTVL.

This clonotype was seen repeatedly, ten times or more. The V and J genes are TRBV6-1 and TRBJ2-5, with a weak D call TRBD1 (6 bases). V lost 7 bases and J 2 bases, leaving 14 bases between the germline ends. Germline lookup yields CDR1 MNHNS and CDR2 SASEGT. The CDR3 spans 14 residues. This chain's CDR3 is CASILGTTQETQYF. The DNA of the CDR3 is TGTGCCAGCATCCTGGGGACAACGCAAGAGACCCAGTACTTC.

V gene TRBV20-1 combines with J gene TRBJ2-2; TRBD2 matches at 7 bases. CDR3 length: 15 amino acids. Germline V gives CDR1 DFQATT, CDR2 SNEGSKA (reference sequence). Losses at the gene ends were 2 bases for V and 6 bases for J; bases not matched to a gene: 9. The CDR3 region is CSARLSGRSPGELFF. The DNA for the CDR3 is TGCAGTGCTAGACTGTCCGGGAGGAGTCCCGGGGAGCTGTTTTTT.

The V gene is TRBV28, the J gene TRBJ2-5; 9 bases fit TRBD1. Germline V gene lookup returns CDR1 MDHEN and CDR2 SYDVKM. V lost 5 bases to trimming and J lost 5 bases; unmatched junction nucleotides: 9. The CDR3 totals 15 residues. This CDR3 reads CASSPPGTGLETQYF. CDR3 DNA: TGTGCCAGCAGTCCCCCCGGGACAGGGTTGGAGACCCAGTACTTC.

This clonotype has at least ten counts. The genes are TRBV15 and TRBJ2-1, with D uncertain. Germline CDR1 and CDR2: LNHNV and YYDKDF (reference sequence). Trimming took 0 bases from V and 9 from J, leaving 6 bases between them. CDR3 length: 12 amino acids. The CDR3 loop is CATSREPAEQFF. The CDR3 bases are TGTGCCACCAGCAGAGAGCCCGCTGAGCAGTTCTTC.

This clonotype was recorded at least ten times. The chain uses TRBV20-1 and TRBJ2-7; D perhaps matches TRBD2 (6 bases). Germline V CDR1 and CDR2: DFQATT, SNEGSKA (reference sequence). Trimming took 0 bases from V and 6 from J, leaving 15 bases between them. This CDR3 has 14 residues. The CDR3 sequence: CSARDPAVGGEQYF. The CDR3, as DNA: TGCAGTGCTAGAGATCCCGCGGTCGGGGGCGAGCAGTACTTC.

This clonotype was observed a few times. The V call is TRBV9, the J call TRBJ2-3, with 9 bases identical to TRBD2. V trimming: 0 bases; J trimming: 3 bases; junction bases outside the gene matches: 2. This CDR3 contains 15 residues. CDR1 is SGDLS, CDR2 YYNGEE, per germline. The CDR3 nucleotides are TGTGCCAGCAGCGTAGGCGGGAGGGCTACAGATACGCAGTATTTT. Protein sequence: CASSVGGRATDTQYF.

This clonotype was seen at least ten times. The genes are TRBV7-9 and TRBJ2-5; the match to TRBD2 covers 10 bases. The V gene end was trimmed by 5 bases and the J gene end by 5 bases; junction bases not matched to a gene: 8. The CDR3 is 15 residues long. Germline V gene data show CDR1 as SEHNR and CDR2 as FQNEAQ (reference sequence). CDR3: CASSKGTSDWETQYF. The CDR3 DNA reads TGTGCCAGCAGCAAAGGGACTAGCGACTGGGAGACCCAGTACTTC.

This clonotype has just a few counts. This CDR3 is CASGLAAHFNEQFF. Here the CDR3 DNA reads TGTGCCAGCGGACTAGCGGCCCATTTCAATGAGCAGTTCTTC. The chain couples TRBV6-2 or TRBV6-3 to TRBJ2-1; 10 bases line up with TRBD2. Germline loops: CDR1 MNHEY, CDR2 SVGEGT. Trimming took 8 bases from V and 6 from J; bases not matched to a gene: 7. This CDR3 has 14 amino acids.

The V gene is TRBV7-9, the J gene TRBJ1-1, with D tentatively TRBD1 (5 bases). The V end was cut by 5 bases, the J end by 8 bases, with 12 bases between. The CDR3 spans 12 residues. Germline V gives CDR1 SEHNR, CDR2 FQNEAQ (reference sequence). In nucleotides, the CDR3 is TGTGCCAGCAGCCCGGGGGAGGGGGAAGCTTTCTTT. It encodes CASSPGEGEAFF.

In its sample, this clonotype was seen many times. The chain links TRBV7-6 to TRBJ2-7; weak D call: TRBD2 (6 bases). Between the trimmed V and J ends, which lost 3 bases and 6 bases, there was a span of 12 bases. Germline lookup yields CDR1 SGHVS and CDR2 FNYEAQ. This CDR3 spans 13 amino acids. This CDR3 is CASSLGEESEQYF. CDR3 bases: TGTGCCAGCAGCTTGGGGGAGGAGTCCGAGCAGTACTTC.

As for this clonotype: This sequence may be a read error, since a much larger clone differs from it by one base. The chain has TRBV7-9 and TRBJ1-1; D unclear. Germline-derived CDR1 and CDR2 are SEHNR and FQNEAQ (reference sequence). V was pared by 5 bases and J by 3 bases, with 10 bases between. CDR3 size: 13 residues. The CDR3 DNA reads TGTGCCAGCAGCGCCACTATGGACACTGAAGCTTTCTTT. Amino acid sequence: CASSATMDTEAFF.

Worth noting for this clonotype: This may arise from a read error, as a much more abundant clone is one base away. The rearrangement uses TRBV28 and TRBJ1-2; D not certain. The CDR3 extends over 15 amino acids. The germline V gene has CDR1 MDHEN and CDR2 SYDVKM. The CDR3 is CANSSPLASNYGYTF. The CDR3 coding sequence is TGTGCCAACAGTTCGCCTCTTGCCTCTAACTATGGCTACACCTTC.

This clonotype was observed a handful of times. V and J are TRBV25-1 and TRBJ1-1; tentatively, D is TRBD1 (6 bases). The CDR3 is 17 residues long. In germline, CDR1 is MGHDK, CDR2 SYGVNS. V dropped 5 bases and J dropped 1 base, with 20 bases sitting between them. The CDR3 spells CASSTRGYGYGNTEAFF. In DNA, the CDR3 is TGTGCCAGCAGTACTAGGGGGTACGGGTACGGGAACACTGAAGCTTTCTTT.

This clonotype was seen at least ten times. The J gene is TRBJ2-7, the V gene TRBV28, with D tentatively TRBD1 (5 bases). Germline V gene sequence: CDR1 MDHEN, CDR2 SYDVKM. The CDR3 totals 13 residues. V was pared by 6 bases and J by 2 bases, with 11 bases between. The CDR3 sequence is CASSQGRPYEQYF. The CDR3 region has the DNA TGTGCCAGCAGCCAGGGTAGGCCCTACGAGCAGTACTTC.

This clonotype was seen at least ten times. J is TRBJ2-7 and V is TRBV7-6, with no clear D. This CDR3 region has 12 residues. CDR1 SGHVS and CDR2 FNYEAQ come from the germline V gene. V lost 3 bases to trimming and J lost 6 bases, with 9 bases between them. The CDR3 DNA sequence: TGTGCCAGCAGCTTGCTCCCAGGCGAGCAGTACTTC. Its protein product is CASSLLPGEQYF.

This chain connects TRBV4-2 to TRBJ2-1, with D perhaps given as TRBD1 or TRBD2 (6 bases each). This CDR3 is 16 amino acids long. Germline CDR1 reads LGHNA; CDR2 reads YNFKEQ. V lost 4 bases to trimming and J lost 2 bases, with 15 bases between them. DNA for the CDR3: TGTGCCAGCAGCCTGGAGTCGGGGGCGACCTACAATGAGCAGTTCTTC. Encoded protein: CASSLESGATYNEQFF.

V gene TRBV27 combines with J gene TRBJ2-2, with D possibly TRBD1 on 6 matching bases. CDR3 length: 13 amino acids. V was cut by 10 bases and J by 5 bases, with 14 bases left in between. Germline values: CDR1 MNHEY, CDR2 SMNVEV (reference sequence). The CDR3 is CATGTTGTGELFF. As DNA, the CDR3 is TGTGCCACCGGGACAACGGGAACCGGGGAGCTGTTTTTT.

Worth noting for this clonotype: A much bigger clone sits one base away, suggesting this may be a read error. V gene TRBV20-1 combines with J gene TRBJ1-3, with no clear D. Germline-derived CDR1 and CDR2 are DFQATT and SNEGSKA (reference sequence). This CDR3 is built from 13 residues. Here the CDR3 reads CSARPHSGNTRYF. CDR3 nucleotide sequence: TGCAGTGCTAGACCCCACTCTGGAAACACCAGATATTTT.

This clonotype was seen many times. The V and J genes are TRBV7-2 and TRBJ2-1; a possible D gene is TRBD2 (5 bases). The CDR3 extends over 14 amino acids. Germline V gene data show CDR1 as SGHTA and CDR2 as FQGNSA. Trimming took off 0 bases at V and 10 bases at J, with 13 bases between the two ends. DNA for the CDR3: TGTGCCAGCAGCTTAGCAGGACTTACCTTCGAGCAGTTCTTC. It codes for CASSLAGLTFEQFF.

The J gene is TRBJ2-7, the V gene TRBV4-3, with unresolved D. CDR1 and CDR2 (germline): LGHNA, YSLEER. The CDR3 length is 12 residues. The germline V and J ends were trimmed by 1 base and 7 bases, with 8 bases remaining between them. The CDR3 protein is CASSQVTGEQYF. The CDR3 region has the DNA TGCGCCAGCAGCCAAGTCACCGGGGAGCAGTACTTC.

The sample holds a few counts of this clonotype. The V and J genes are TRBV24-1 and TRBJ2-1; D unclear. The CDR3 contains 11 residues. V lost 2 bases and J lost 10, with 5 bases in between. The V gene's germline CDR1 is KGHDR and CDR2 SFDVKD. The CDR3 DNA reads TGTGCCACCAGTGATTACGGAGAGCAGTTCTTC. Its protein is CATSDYGEQFF.

A few counts support this clonotype. The chain links TRBV7-9 to TRBJ2-1; TRBD2 agrees at 9 bases. V was pared by 5 bases and J by 5 bases, with 10 bases of the junction left unmatched. Germline-derived CDR1 and CDR2 are SEHNR and FQNEAQ (reference sequence). The CDR3 contains 16 residues. As DNA, the CDR3 is TGTGCCAGCAGCCCCCGTACTAGCGGGCCCAACAATGAGCAGTTCTTC. Its protein is CASSPRTSGPNNEQFF.

This clonotype was recorded once. The J gene is TRBJ2-7, the V gene TRBV19, with D perhaps matching TRBD1 (6 bases). Trimming stripped 3 bases from V and 1 base from J, with 10 bases between. The CDR3 totals 14 residues. CDR1 and CDR2 (germline): LNHDA, SQIVND (reference sequence). CDR3 coding DNA: TGTGCCAGTAGTATGGACAGAATTTCCTACGAGCAGTACTTC. It codes for CASSMDRISYEQYF.